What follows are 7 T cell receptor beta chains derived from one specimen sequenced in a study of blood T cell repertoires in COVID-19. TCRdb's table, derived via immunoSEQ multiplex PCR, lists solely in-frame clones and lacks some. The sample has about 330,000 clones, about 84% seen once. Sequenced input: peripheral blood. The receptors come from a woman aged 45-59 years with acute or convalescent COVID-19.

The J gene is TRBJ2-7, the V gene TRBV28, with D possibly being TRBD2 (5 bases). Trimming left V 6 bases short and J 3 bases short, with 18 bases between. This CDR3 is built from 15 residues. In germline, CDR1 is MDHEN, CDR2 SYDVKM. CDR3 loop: CASSPPTGSGYEQYF. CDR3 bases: TGTGCCAGCAGCCCACCGACGGGGTCGGGCTACGAGCAGTACTTC.

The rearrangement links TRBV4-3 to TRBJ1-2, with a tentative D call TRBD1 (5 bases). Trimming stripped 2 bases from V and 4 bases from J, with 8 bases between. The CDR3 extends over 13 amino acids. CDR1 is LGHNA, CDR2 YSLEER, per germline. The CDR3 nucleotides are TGCGCCAGCAGCCAATCCAGGGCCTATGGCTACACCTTC. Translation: CASSQSRAYGYTF.

CDR3 in amino acids: CASSHPGQATYNEQFF. CDR3 coding DNA: TGTGCCAGCAGCCACCCGGGACAGGCAACCTACAATGAGCAGTTCTTC. This sequence joins TRBV16 and TRBJ2-1; 8 nucleotides match TRBD1. This CDR3 has 16 amino acids. V lost 3 bases to trimming and J lost 2 bases; unmatched junction nucleotides: 6. Germline lookup yields CDR1 KGHSY and CDR2 FQNENV.

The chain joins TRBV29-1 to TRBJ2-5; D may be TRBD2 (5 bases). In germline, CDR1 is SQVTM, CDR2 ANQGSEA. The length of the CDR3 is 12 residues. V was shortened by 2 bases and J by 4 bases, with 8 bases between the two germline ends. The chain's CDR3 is CSVEPGVETQYF. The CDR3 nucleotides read TGCAGCGTTGAACCCGGGGTAGAGACCCAGTACTTC. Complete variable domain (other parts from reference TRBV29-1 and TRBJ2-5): SAVISQKPSRDICQRGTSLTIQCQVDSQVTMMFWYRQQPGQSLTLIATANQGSEATYESGFVIDKFPISRPNLTFSTLTVSNMSPEDSSIYLCSVEPGVETQYFGPGTRLLVL.

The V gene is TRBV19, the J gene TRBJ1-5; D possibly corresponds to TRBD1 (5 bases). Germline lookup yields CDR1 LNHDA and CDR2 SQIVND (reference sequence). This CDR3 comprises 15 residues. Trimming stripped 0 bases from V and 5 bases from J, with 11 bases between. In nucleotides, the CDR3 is TGTGCCAGTAGTATAGATCTCGACAGTTATCAGCCCCAGCATTTT. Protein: CASSIDLDSYQPQHF.

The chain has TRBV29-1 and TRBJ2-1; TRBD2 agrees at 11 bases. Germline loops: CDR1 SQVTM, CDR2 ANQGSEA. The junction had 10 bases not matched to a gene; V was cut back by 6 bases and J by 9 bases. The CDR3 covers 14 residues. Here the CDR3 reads CSVSPSGRRREQFF. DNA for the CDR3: TGCAGCGTGTCCCCTAGCGGGAGGCGACGTGAGCAGTTCTTC.

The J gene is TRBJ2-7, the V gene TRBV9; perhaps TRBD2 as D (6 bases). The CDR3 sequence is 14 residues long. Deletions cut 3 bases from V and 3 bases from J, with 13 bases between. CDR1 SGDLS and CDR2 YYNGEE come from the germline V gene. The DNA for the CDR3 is TGTGCCAGCAGCGCCGGGTCGGGGGACTACGAGCAGTACTTC. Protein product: CASSAGSGDYEQYF. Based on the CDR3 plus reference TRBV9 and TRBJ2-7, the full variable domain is DSGVTQTPKHLITATGQRVTLRCSPRSGDLSVYWYQQSLDQGLQFLIQYYNGEERAKGNILERFSAQQFPDLHSELNLSSLELGDSALYFCASSAGSGDYEQYFGPGTRLTVT.